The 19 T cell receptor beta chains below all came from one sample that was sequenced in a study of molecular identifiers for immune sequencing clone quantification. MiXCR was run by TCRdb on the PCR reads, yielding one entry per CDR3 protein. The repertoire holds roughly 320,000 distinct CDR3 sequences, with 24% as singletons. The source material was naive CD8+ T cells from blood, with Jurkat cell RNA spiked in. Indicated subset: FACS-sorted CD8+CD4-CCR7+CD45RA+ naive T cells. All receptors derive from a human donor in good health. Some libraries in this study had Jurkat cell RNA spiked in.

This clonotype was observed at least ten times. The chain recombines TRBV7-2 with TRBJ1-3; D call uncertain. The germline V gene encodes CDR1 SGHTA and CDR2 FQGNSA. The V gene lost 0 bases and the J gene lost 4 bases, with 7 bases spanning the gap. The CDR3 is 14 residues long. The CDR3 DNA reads TGTGCCAGCAGCTTAGCTGGGTCAGGAAACACCATATATTTT. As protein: CASSLAGSGNTIYF. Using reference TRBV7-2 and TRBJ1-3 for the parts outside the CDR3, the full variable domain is GAGVSQSPSNKVTEKGKDVELRCDPISGHTALYWYRQSLGQGLEFLIYFQGNSAPDKSGLPSDRFSAERTGGSVSTLTIQRTQQEDSAVYLCASSLAGSGNTIYFGEGSWLTVV.

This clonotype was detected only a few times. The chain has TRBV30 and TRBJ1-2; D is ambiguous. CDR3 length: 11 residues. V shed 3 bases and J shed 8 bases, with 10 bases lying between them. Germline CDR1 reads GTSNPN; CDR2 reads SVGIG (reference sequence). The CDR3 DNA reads TGTGCCTGGAGCCCGGGAGGCGGCTACACCTTC. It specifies CAWSPGGGYTF. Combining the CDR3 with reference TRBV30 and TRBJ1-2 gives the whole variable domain SQTIHQWPATLVQPVGSPLSLECTVEGTSNPNLYWYRQAAGRGLQLLFYSVGIGQISSEVPQNLSASRPQDRQFILSSKKLLLSDSGFYLCAWSPGGGYTFGSGTRLTVV.

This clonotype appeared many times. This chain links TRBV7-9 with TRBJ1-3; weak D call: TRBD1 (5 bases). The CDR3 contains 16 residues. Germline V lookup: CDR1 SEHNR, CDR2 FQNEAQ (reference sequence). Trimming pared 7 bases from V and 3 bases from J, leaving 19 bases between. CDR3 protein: CASTLVGAQGGNTIYF. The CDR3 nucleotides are TGTGCCAGCACCCTAGTGGGCGCGCAGGGTGGAAACACCATATATTTT.

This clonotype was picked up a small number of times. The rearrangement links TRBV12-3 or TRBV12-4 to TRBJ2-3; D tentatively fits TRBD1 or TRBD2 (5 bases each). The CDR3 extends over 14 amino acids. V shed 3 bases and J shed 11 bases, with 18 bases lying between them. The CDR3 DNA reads TGTGCCAGCAGTTTTTGGGACCAAGCGAATCAGCAGTATTTT. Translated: CASSFWDQANQQYF.

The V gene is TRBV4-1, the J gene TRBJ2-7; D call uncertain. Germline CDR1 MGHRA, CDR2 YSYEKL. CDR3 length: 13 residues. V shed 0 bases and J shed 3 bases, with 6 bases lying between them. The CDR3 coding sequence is TGCGCCAGCAGCCAAGAGGCCAGCTACGAGCAGTACTTC. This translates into CASSQEASYEQYF.

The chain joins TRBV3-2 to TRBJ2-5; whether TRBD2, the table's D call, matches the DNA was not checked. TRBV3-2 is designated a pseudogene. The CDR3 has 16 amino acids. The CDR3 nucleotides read TGTGCCAGCAGCCTCACCGGAACCCTCTCCACAGAGACCCAGTACTTC. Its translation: CASSLTGTLSTETQYF.

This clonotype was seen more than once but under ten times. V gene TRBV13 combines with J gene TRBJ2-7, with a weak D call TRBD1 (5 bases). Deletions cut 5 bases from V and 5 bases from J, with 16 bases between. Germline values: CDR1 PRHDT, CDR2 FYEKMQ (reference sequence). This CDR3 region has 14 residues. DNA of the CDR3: TGTGCCAGCAGCCAGACTTGGGGCGCGGACGAGCAGTACTTC. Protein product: CASSQTWGADEQYF. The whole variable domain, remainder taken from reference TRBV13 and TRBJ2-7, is AAGVIQSPRHLIKEKRETATLKCYPIPRHDTVYWYQQGPGQDPQFLISFYEKMQSDKGSIPDRFSAQQFSDYHSELNMSSLELGDSALYFCASSQTWGADEQYFGPGTRLTVT.

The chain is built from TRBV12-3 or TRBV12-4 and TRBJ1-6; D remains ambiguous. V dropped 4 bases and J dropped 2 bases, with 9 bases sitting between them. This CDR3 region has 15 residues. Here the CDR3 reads CASSSSGTYNSPLHF. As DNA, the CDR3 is TGTGCCAGCAGTTCCTCCGGGACCTATAATTCACCCCTCCACTTT.

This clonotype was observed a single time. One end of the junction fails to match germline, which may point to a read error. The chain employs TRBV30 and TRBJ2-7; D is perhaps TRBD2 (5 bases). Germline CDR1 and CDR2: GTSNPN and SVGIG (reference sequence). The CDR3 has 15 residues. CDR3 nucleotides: TGTGCCTGGAGTGTACTGAACCCAGGAGGCTACGTGCAGTACTTC. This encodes CAWSVLNPGGYVQYF.

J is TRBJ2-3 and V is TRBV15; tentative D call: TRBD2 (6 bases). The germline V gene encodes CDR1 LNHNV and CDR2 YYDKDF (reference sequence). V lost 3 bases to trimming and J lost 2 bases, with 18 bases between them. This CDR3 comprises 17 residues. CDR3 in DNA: TGTGCCACCAGCAGCTCTTCGGGACTCCTGTACACAGATACGCAGTATTTT. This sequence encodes CATSSSSGLLYTDTQYF.

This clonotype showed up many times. CDR3 region: CASSLSVTGGTEAFF. The CDR3 coding sequence is TGTGCCAGCAGCTTGAGTGTTACAGGTGGGACTGAAGCTTTCTTT. The chain recombines TRBV5-8 with TRBJ1-1; the D gene is possibly TRBD1 (5 bases). V was clipped by 1 base and J by 5 bases, with 15 bases between them. This CDR3 contains 15 residues. Germline V gene data show CDR1 as SGHTS and CDR2 as YDEGEE.

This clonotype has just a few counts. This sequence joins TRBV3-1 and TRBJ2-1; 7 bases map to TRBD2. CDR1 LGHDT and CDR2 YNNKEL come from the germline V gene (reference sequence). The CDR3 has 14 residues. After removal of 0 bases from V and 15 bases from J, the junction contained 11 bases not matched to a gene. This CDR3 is CASSQDLGERGPFF. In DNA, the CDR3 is TGTGCCAGCAGCCAAGATTTGGGGGAGCGGGGTCCGTTCTTC.

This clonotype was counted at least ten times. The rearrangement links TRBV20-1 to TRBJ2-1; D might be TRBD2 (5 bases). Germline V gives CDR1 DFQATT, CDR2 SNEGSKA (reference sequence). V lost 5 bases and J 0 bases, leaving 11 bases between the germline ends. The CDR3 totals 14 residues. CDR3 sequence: CSADVGSSYNEQFF. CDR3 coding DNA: TGCAGTGCTGACGTAGGGAGCTCCTACAATGAGCAGTTCTTC.

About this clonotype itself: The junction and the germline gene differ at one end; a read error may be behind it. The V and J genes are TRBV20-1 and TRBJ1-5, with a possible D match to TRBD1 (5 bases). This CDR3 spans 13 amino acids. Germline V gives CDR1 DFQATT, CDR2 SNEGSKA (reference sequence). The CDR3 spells CRARGGVSGPPHF. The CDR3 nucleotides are TGCCGTGCTCGGGGGGGGGTTTCGGGCCCCCCGCATTTT.

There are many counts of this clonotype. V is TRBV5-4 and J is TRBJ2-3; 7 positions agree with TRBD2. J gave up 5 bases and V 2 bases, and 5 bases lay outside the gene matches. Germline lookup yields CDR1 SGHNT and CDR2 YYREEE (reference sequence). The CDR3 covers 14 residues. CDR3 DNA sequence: TGTGCCAGCAGCTTAGCGGGACCAGAAGATACGCAGTATTTT. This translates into CASSLAGPEDTQYF.

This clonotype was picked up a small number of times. CDR3 nucleotides: TGCAGCGTTGAAGTCCCAGGAATCAACTATGGCTACACCTTC. It encodes CSVEVPGINYGYTF. This chain links TRBV29-1 with TRBJ1-2; D is unclear. The V end was cut by 1 base, the J end by 2 bases, with 11 bases between. CDR1 and CDR2 (germline): SQVTM, ANQGSEA. CDR3 length: 14 residues.

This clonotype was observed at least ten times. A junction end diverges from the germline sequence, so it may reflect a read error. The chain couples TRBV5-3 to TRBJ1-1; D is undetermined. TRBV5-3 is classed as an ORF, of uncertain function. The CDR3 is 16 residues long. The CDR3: CASSSGSVGWDTEAFF. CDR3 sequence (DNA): TGTGCCAGCAGCTCCGGGTCGGTGGGGTGGGACACTGAAGCTTTCTTT.

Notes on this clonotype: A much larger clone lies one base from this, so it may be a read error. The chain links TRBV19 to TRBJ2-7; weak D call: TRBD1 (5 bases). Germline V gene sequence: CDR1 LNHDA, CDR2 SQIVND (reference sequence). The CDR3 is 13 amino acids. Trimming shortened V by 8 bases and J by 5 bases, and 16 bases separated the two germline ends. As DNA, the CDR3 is TGTGCCAGTGGCGGCCCAGGGCTGCACGAGCAGTACTTC. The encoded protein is CASGGPGLHEQYF.

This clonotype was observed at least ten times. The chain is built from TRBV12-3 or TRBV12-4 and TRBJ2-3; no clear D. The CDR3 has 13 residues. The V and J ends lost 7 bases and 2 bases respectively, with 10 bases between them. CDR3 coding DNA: TGTGCCAGCAACGGGCATTACACAGATACGCAGTATTTT. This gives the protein CASNGHYTDTQYF.